Below, 18 T cell receptor beta chains from the same sample are listed, as sequenced in a study of cytomegalovirus exposure and HLA in healthy donors. PCR primers comprised 60 Vbeta and 13 Jbeta primers. Method: immunoSEQ multiplex PCR; TCRdb's copy keeps in-frame clones and lacks some. The table includes about 69,000 clones, about 74% detected once. The sequencing sample was made of PBMCs. The receptors shown here come from a woman aged 30 to 39 in good health and CMV-seropositive.

This clone was detected only a few times. V gene TRBV14 combines with J gene TRBJ1-2; D possibly corresponds to TRBD1 (5 bases). Trimming took off 0 bases at V and 5 bases at J, with 16 bases between the two ends. The CDR3 is made up of 16 amino acids. CDR1 and CDR2 (germline): SGHDN, FVKESK. The CDR3 coding sequence is TGTGCCAGCAGCCAAGAGGGGGGTTTGCTAGCTTATGGCTACACCTTC. Its protein product is CASSQEGGLLAYGYTF.

This clone has a single count. CDR3 DNA: TGTGCCAGCAGCCTCCAGACTAGCGGGAGGGAGGGTGAGCAGTTCTTC. Protein: CASSLQTSGREGEQFF. The V and J genes are TRBV4-2 and TRBJ2-1; 14 bases match TRBD2. V shed 4 bases, J shed 9 bases, and the junction held 8 bases outside the gene matches. The germline V gene encodes CDR1 LGHNA and CDR2 YNFKEQ. This CDR3 region has 16 residues.

The V and J genes are TRBV30 and TRBJ2-1; the D gene is possibly TRBD2 (6 bases). V lost 5 bases and J 12 bases, leaving 11 bases between the germline ends. Germline V gene lookup returns CDR1 GTSNPN and CDR2 SVGIG (reference sequence). This CDR3 has 10 residues. CDR3 DNA sequence: TGTGCCTGGGGGGGGTACGGGCAGTTCTTC. Translation gives CAWGGYGQFF.

This chain uses TRBV29-1 with TRBJ2-1; TRBD1 aligns across 9 bases. Germline CDR1 SQVTM, CDR2 ANQGSEA. The CDR3 runs 13 residues. V shed 8 bases, J shed 2 bases, and the junction held 4 bases outside the gene matches. CDR3 DNA: TGCAGCTCTGGGACAGGGACCTACAATGAGCAGTTCTTC. Translation: CSSGTGTYNEQFF.

The chain links TRBV28 to TRBJ1-4; 7 bases align to TRBD1. Germline V lookup: CDR1 MDHEN, CDR2 SYDVKM. This CDR3 has 15 amino acids. With V trimmed by 3 bases and J by 5 bases, 6 bases remained unmatched. The CDR3 protein is CASSFTGAINEKLFF. The CDR3 coding sequence is TGTGCCAGCAGTTTTACAGGGGCCATAAATGAAAAACTGTTTTTT.

This chain uses TRBV9 with TRBJ2-5; 9 bases map to TRBD1. This CDR3 has 15 amino acids. J gave up 5 bases and V 2 bases, and 7 bases lay outside the gene matches. Looked up from germline, CDR1 is SGDLS and CDR2 is YYNGEE. The CDR3 loop reads CASSVAGTGSETQYF. The CDR3 nucleotides read TGTGCCAGCAGCGTTGCCGGGACAGGGTCCGAGACCCAGTACTTC.

About this clone: Sequence at one end of the junction differs from germline and may be a read error. The chain joins TRBV30 to TRBJ1-2; TRBD1 agrees at 7 bases. Germline-derived CDR1 and CDR2 are GTSNPN and SVGIG (reference sequence). This CDR3 has 14 amino acids. The chain's CDR3 is CARSVLGGGGGYTF. In nucleotides, the CDR3 is TGTGCCAGGAGTGTCTTAGGGGGCGGTGGTGGCTACACCTTC.

In its sample, this clone was seen once. The chain employs TRBV7-9 and TRBJ2-3; 8 bases align to TRBD2. CDR1 and CDR2 from the germline V gene are SEHNR and FQNEAQ (reference sequence). This CDR3 comprises 14 residues. The V segment lost 5 bases and the J segment 4 bases; nucleotides outside the gene matches: 5. The CDR3 loop is CASSILAGPDTQYF. As DNA, the CDR3 is TGTGCCAGCAGCATTTTAGCGGGACCAGATACGCAGTATTTT.

The genes are TRBV9 and TRBJ1-2; perhaps TRBD1 as D (6 bases). Between the trimmed V and J ends, which lost 7 bases and 4 bases, there was a span of 14 bases. The CDR3 runs to 13 residues. Germline values: CDR1 SGDLS, CDR2 YYNGEE. The CDR3 loop reads CASGKRGSYGYTF. Written as DNA, the CDR3 is TGTGCCAGCGGGAAAAGGGGGTCCTATGGCTACACCTTC.

This clone was detected a few times. The chain couples TRBV6-6 to TRBJ2-1; 9 bases are a match to TRBD1. This CDR3 is 15 amino acids long. The V gene's germline CDR1 is MNHNY and CDR2 SVGAGI (reference sequence). The J segment lost 3 bases and the V segment lost 6 bases, leaving 6 bases of the junction unmatched. CDR3 amino acids: CASSPGTGYYNEQFF. The CDR3 DNA reads as TGTGCCAGCAGCCCCGGGACAGGGTACTACAATGAGCAGTTCTTC.

The chain recombines TRBV5-1 with TRBJ1-1, with D possibly being TRBD1 (6 bases). Trimming took off 2 bases at V and 5 bases at J, with 13 bases between the two ends. Germline assignment: CDR1 SGHRS and CDR2 YFSETQ. This CDR3 spans 14 amino acids. The CDR3 loop is CASSFLGAGTEAFF. The CDR3 DNA sequence: TGCGCCAGCAGCTTCCTGGGGGCAGGGACTGAAGCTTTCTTT.

V is TRBV6-6 and J is TRBJ2-2; TRBD2 matches at 7 bases. CDR1 is MNHNY and CDR2 is SVGAGI in the germline V gene (reference sequence). The CDR3 is 16 residues long. The junction had 8 bases not matched to a gene; V was cut back by 3 bases and J by 4 bases. This CDR3 reads CASSYGLVDPTGELFF. The DNA of the CDR3 is TGTGCCAGCAGTTATGGACTAGTCGATCCCACCGGGGAGCTGTTTTTT.

The V and J genes are TRBV29-1 and TRBJ2-1; possibly TRBD1 for D (5 bases). The germline V gene encodes CDR1 SQVTM and CDR2 ANQGSEA. V lost 4 bases and J lost 0, with 13 bases in between. The CDR3 totals 15 residues. The CDR3 loop reads CSVGGSLSSYNEQFF. The CDR3 nucleotides are TGCAGCGTTGGGGGCTCGCTAAGCTCCTACAATGAGCAGTTCTTC.

V and J are TRBV6-6 and TRBJ1-4, with D unclear. The CDR3 has 15 amino acids. V lost 2 bases and J lost 0, with 7 bases in between. Germline loops: CDR1 MNHNY, CDR2 SVGAGI (reference sequence). The CDR3 here is CASSYGGATNEKLFF. CDR3 coding DNA: TGTGCCAGCAGTTACGGCGGGGCAACTAATGAAAAACTGTTTTTT.

There are a few counts of this clone. The chain is built from TRBV6-5 and TRBJ1-1; D remains ambiguous. This CDR3 region has 16 residues. Trimming cost V 0 bases and J 1 base, with 12 bases left between them. CDR1 and CDR2 from the germline V gene are MNHEY and SVGAGI. CDR3 sequence reads: CASSYSKRRENTEAFF. The CDR3 nucleotides read TGTGCCAGCAGTTACTCGAAGAGGCGGGAGAACACTGAAGCTTTCTTT.

The CDR3 here is CAWSKDSSNQPQHF. The CDR3 DNA reads as TGTGCCTGGAGTAAGGACAGTAGCAATCAGCCCCAGCATTTT. This chain connects TRBV30 to TRBJ1-5, with D tentatively TRBD1 (6 bases). V lost 2 bases and J 0 bases, leaving 8 bases between the germline ends. Germline CDR1 GTSNPN, CDR2 SVGIG (reference sequence). CDR3 length equals 14 residues.

This sequence joins TRBV4-2 and TRBJ2-1; D call uncertain. This CDR3 spans 15 amino acids. V lost 3 bases, J lost 2 bases, and 11 bases lay in between. CDR1 and CDR2 (germline): LGHNA, YNFKEQ. In DNA form, the CDR3 reads TGTGCCAGCAGCCAGCAGGCACGGACCTACAATGAGCAGTTCTTC. Encoded protein: CASSQQARTYNEQFF.

The rearrangement uses TRBV13 and TRBJ2-3; 7 positions agree with TRBD2. The junction had 7 bases not matched to a gene; V was cut back by 5 bases and J by 2 bases. The CDR3 covers 15 residues. Germline assignment: CDR1 PRHDT and CDR2 FYEKMQ (reference sequence). The CDR3 here is CASSPPGGNTDTQYF. The CDR3 nucleotides are TGTGCCAGCAGCCCCCCGGGGGGTAACACAGATACGCAGTATTTT. The complete variable domain, with remaining parts taken from reference TRBV13 and TRBJ2-3, reads AAGVIQSPRHLIKEKRETATLKCYPIPRHDTVYWYQQGPGQDPQFLISFYEKMQSDKGSIPDRFSAQQFSDYHSELNMSSLELGDSALYFCASSPPGGNTDTQYFGPGTRLTVL.